This T cell receptor (beta chain) came from a study of blood T cells in healthy people across ages. A word on this clonotype: The target antigen is unknown.

The use of a sample-barcoded 5' primer and a J-beta primer mix characterized a second PCR of roughly 7 to 11 cycles. TCRdb called the 5' RACE reads again in MiXCR, with one record for every CDR3 protein. The data hold approximately 600,000 distinct CDR3 sequences, with approximately 50% observed a single time. Trimming stripped 2 bases from V and 1 base from J, with 9 bases between. Germline loops: CDR1 LGHDT, CDR2 YNNKEL (reference sequence). The CDR3 is 14 amino acids. Study-wide points: Age brought a roughly linear fall in TCR beta diversity measured per million T cells.

Sequencing used blood. This receptor was identified in a man aged 60 to 69 in good health. This chain links TRBV3-1 with TRBJ2-7; D is perhaps TRBD2 (5 bases). The CDR3 protein is CASSQLAESYEQYF. The CDR3 bases are TGTGCCAGCAGCCAACTAGCAGAATCCTACGAGCAGTACTTC.